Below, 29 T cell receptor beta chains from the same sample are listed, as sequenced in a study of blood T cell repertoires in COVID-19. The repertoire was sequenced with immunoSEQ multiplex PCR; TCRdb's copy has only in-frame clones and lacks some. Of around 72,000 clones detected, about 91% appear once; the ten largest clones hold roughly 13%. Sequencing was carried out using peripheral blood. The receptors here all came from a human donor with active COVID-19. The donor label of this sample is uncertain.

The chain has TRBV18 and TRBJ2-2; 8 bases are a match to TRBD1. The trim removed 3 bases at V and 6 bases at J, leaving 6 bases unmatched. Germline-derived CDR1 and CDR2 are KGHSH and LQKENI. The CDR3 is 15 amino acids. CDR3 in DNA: TGTGCCAGCTCACCCGGGACAGGACGGGCCGGGGAGCTGTTTTTT. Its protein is CASSPGTGRAGELFF.

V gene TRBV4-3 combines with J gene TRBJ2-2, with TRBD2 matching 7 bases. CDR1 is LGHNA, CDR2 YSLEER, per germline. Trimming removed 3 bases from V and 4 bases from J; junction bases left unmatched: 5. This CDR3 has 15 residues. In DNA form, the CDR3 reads TGCGCCAGCAGCCAGACGGGAGGTCGCACCGGGGAGCTGTTTTTT. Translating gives CASSQTGGRTGELFF.

The CDR3 sequence is CARETGDTGELFF. The CDR3 DNA sequence: TGTGCCAGAGAGACAGGGGATACCGGGGAGCTGTTTTTT. The gene calls are TRBV2 and TRBJ2-2; 8 bases map to TRBD1. After removal of 9 bases from V and 5 bases from J, the junction contained 5 bases not matched to a gene. The V gene's germline CDR1 is SNHLY and CDR2 FYNNEI. This CDR3 comprises 13 residues.

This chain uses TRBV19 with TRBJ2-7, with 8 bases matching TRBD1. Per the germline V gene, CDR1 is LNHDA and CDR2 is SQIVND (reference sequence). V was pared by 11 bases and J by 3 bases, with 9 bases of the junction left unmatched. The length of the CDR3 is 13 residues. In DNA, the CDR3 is TGTGCCTCTAGCAGGACAGGGAACTACGAGCAGTACTTC. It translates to CASSRTGNYEQYF.

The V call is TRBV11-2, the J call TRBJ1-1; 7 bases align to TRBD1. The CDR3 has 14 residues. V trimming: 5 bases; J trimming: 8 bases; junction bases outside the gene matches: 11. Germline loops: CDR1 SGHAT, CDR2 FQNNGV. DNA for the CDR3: TGTGCCAGCAGCCCCCTCAGGGGGAATATGGAAGCTTTCTTT. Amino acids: CASSPLRGNMEAFF.

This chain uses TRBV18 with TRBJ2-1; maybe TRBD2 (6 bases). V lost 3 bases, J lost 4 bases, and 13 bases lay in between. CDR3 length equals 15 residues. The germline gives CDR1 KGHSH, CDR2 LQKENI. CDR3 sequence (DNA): TGTGCCAGCTCACCGAGAGGGCTAGCGTACAATGAGCAGTTCTTC. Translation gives CASSPRGLAYNEQFF.

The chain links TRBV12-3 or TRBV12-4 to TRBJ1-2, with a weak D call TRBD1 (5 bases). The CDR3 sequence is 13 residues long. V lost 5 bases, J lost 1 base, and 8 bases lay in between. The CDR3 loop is CASSVTDNYGYTF. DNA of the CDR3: TGTGCCAGCAGTGTGACAGATAACTATGGCTACACCTTC.

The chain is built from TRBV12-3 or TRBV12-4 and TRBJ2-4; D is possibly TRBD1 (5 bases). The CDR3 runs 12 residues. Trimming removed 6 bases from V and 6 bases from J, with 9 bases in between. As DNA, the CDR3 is TGTGCCAGCAGCACAGACAGAAACATTCAGTACTTC. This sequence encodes CASSTDRNIQYF.

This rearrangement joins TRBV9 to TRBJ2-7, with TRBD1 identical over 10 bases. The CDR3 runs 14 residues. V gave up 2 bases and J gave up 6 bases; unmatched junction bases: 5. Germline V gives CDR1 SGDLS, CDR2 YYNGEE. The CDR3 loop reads CASSVGTGEVEQYF. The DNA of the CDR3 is TGTGCCAGCAGCGTCGGGACAGGGGAGGTCGAGCAGTACTTC.

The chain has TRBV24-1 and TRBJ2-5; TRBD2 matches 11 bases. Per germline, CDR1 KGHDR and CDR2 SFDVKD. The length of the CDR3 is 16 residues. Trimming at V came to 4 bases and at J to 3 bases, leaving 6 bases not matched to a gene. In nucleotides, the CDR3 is TGTGCCACCAGTGAGACCGGGACTAGCGGAAAAGAGACCCAGTACTTC. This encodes CATSETGTSGKETQYF.

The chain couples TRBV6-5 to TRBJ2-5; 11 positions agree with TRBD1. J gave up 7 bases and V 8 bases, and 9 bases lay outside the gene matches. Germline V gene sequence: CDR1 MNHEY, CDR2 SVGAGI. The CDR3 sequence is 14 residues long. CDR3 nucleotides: TGTGCCAGCGTGGACAGGGGGCTTGGGGGGACCCAGTACTTC. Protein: CASVDRGLGGTQYF.

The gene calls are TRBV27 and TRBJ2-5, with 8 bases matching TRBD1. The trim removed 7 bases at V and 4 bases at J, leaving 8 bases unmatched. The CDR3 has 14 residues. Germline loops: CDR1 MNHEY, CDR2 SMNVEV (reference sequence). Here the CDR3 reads CASTRDRSSETQYF. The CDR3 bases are TGTGCCAGCACCCGGGACAGGAGTTCAGAGACCCAGTACTTC.

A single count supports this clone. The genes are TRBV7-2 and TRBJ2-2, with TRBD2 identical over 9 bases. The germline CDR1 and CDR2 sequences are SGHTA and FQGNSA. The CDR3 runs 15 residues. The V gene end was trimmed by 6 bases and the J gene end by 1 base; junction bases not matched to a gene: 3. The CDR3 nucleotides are TGTGCCAGCAGAAAGACTAGCGGGAACACCGGGGAGCTGTTTTTT. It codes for CASRKTSGNTGELFF.

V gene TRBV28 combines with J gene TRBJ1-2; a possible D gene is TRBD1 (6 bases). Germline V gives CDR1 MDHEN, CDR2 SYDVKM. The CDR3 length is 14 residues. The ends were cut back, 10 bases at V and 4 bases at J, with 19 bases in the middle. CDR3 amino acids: CATRQTGSLYGYTF. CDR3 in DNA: TGTGCCACGCGACAGACAGGATCCCTCTATGGCTACACCTTC.

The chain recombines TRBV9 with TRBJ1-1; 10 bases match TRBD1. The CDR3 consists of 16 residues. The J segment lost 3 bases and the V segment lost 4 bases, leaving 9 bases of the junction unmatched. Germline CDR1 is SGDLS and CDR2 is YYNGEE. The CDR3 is CASSLTSGTGDTEAFF. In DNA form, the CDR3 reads TGTGCCAGCAGCCTTACGTCCGGGACAGGGGACACTGAAGCTTTCTTT.

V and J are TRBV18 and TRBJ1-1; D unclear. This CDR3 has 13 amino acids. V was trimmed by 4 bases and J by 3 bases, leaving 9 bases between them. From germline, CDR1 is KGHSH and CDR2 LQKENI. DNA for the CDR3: TGTGCCAGCTCACAGGGCGGGGACACTGAAGCTTTCTTT. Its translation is CASSQGGDTEAFF. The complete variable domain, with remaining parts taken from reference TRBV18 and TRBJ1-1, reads NAGVMQNPRHLVRRRGQEARLRCSPMKGHSHVYWYRQLPEEGLKFMVYLQKENIIDESGMPKERFSAEFPKEGPSILRIQQVVRGDSAAYFCASSQGGDTEAFFGQGTRLTVV.

The CDR3: CASKWGLAGGLTDTQYF. The DNA of the CDR3 is TGTGCCAGCAAGTGGGGGCTAGCGGGAGGTCTCACAGATACGCAGTATTTT. This chain uses TRBV7-8 with TRBJ2-3; TRBD2 agrees at 11 bases. CDR1 is SGHVS and CDR2 is FQNEAQ in the germline V gene. Unmatched junction bases numbered 11, after V lost 7 bases and J lost 2 bases. The CDR3 runs to 17 residues.

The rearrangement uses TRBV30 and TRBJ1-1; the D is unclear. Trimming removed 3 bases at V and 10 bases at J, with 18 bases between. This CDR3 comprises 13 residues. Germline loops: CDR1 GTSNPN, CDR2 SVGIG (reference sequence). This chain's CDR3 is CAWRLSHTAGAFF. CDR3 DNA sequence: TGTGCCTGGAGGCTCTCTCATACAGCGGGAGCTTTCTTT.

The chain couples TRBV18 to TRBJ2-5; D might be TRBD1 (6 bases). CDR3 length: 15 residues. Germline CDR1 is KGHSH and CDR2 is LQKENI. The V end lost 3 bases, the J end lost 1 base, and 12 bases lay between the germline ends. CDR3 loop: CASSPAHRAQETQYF. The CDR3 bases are TGTGCCAGCTCACCGGCCCACAGGGCCCAAGAGACCCAGTACTTC.

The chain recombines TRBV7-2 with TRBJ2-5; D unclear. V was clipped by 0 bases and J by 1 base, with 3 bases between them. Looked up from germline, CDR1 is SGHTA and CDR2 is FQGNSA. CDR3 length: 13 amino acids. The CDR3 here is CASSLAFQETQYF. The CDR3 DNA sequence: TGTGCCAGCAGCTTAGCCTTCCAAGAGACCCAGTACTTC.

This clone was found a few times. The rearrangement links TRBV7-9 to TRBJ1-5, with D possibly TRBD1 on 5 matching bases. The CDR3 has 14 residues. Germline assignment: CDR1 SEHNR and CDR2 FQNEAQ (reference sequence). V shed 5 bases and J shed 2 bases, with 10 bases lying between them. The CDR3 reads CASSPGYGNQPQHF. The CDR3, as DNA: TGTGCCAGCAGCCCAGGGTATGGCAATCAGCCCCAGCATTTT.

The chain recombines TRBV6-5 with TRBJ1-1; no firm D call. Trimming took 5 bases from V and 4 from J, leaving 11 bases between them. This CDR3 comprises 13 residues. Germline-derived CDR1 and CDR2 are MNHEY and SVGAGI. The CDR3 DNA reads TGTGCCAGCAGTAACGGTTGGAGCACTGAAGCTTTCTTT. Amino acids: CASSNGWSTEAFF.

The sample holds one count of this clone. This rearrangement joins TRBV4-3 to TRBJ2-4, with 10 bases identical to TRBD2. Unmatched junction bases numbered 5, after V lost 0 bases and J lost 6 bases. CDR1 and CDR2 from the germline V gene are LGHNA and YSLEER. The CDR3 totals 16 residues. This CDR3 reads CASSQEAGGSINIQYF. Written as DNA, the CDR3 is TGCGCCAGCAGCCAAGAAGCGGGAGGGTCTATAAACATTCAGTACTTC.

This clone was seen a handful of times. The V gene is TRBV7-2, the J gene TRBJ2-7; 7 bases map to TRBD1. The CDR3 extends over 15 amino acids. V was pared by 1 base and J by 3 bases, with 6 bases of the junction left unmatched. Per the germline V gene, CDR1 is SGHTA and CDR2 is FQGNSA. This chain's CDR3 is CASSLGTGGLYEQYF. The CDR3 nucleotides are TGTGCCAGCAGCTTAGGGACAGGAGGACTCTACGAGCAGTACTTC.

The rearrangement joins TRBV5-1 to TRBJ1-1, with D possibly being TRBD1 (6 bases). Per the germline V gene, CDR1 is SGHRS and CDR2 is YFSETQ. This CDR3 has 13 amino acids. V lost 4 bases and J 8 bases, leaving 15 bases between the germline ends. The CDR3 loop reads CASSGSGTGEAFF. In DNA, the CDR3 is TGCGCCAGCAGCGGATCAGGTACAGGGGAAGCTTTCTTT.

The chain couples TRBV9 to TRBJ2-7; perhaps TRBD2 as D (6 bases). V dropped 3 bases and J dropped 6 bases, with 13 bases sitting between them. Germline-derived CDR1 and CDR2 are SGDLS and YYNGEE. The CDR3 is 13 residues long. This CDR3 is CASSARLVGEQYF. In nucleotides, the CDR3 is TGTGCCAGCAGCGCCCGACTAGTAGGCGAGCAGTACTTC.

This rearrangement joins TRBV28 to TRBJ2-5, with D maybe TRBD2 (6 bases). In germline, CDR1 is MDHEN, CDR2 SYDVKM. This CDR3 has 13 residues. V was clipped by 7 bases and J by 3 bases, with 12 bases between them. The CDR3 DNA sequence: TGTGCCAGCACCCCGGGACTCGAAGAGACCCAGTACTTC. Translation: CASTPGLEETQYF.

CDR3 sequence reads: CASTRDRGPLHF. The CDR3 nucleotides read TGTGCCAGCACCAGGGACAGGGGACCCCTCCACTTT. The chain joins TRBV28 to TRBJ1-6; the match to TRBD1 covers 10 bases. CDR1 MDHEN and CDR2 SYDVKM come from the germline V gene. This CDR3 region has 12 residues. Unmatched junction bases numbered 3, after V lost 7 bases and J lost 12 bases.

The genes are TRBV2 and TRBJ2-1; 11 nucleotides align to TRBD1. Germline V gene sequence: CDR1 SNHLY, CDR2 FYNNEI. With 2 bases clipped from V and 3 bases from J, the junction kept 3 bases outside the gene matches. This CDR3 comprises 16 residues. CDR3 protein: CASSEFGTGGYNEQFF. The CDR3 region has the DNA TGTGCCAGCAGTGAATTCGGGACAGGGGGCTACAATGAGCAGTTCTTC.